Shown below are 10 T cell receptor beta chains from a single sample sequenced in a study of cytomegalovirus exposure and HLA in healthy donors. Clones were read by immunoSEQ multiplex PCR, and TCRdb kept only the in-frame ones, dropping some. In the table there are around 120,000 clones, over 85% of which are singletons. The source material was PBMCs. The source is a woman between 18 and 30 years old in good health and CMV-seronegative.

The chain has TRBV5-6 and TRBJ1-5, with a weak D call TRBD1 (5 bases). The CDR3 is 17 amino acids. CDR1 SGHDT and CDR2 YYEEEE come from the germline V gene. Trimming took 0 bases from V and 6 from J, leaving 19 bases between them. This CDR3 reads CASSLAGTEIGSQPQHF. As DNA, the CDR3 is TGTGCCAGCAGCTTGGCTGGGACGGAGATCGGGAGTCAGCCCCAGCATTTT. The whole variable domain, remainder taken from reference TRBV5-6 and TRBJ1-5, is DAGVTQSPTHLIKTRGQQVTLRCSPKSGHDTVSWYQQALGQGPQFIFQYYEEEERQRGNFPDRFSGHQFPNYSSELNVNALLLGDSALYLCASSLAGTEIGSQPQHFGDGTRLSIL.

V and J are TRBV19 and TRBJ2-2; TRBD1 aligns across 8 bases. J gave up 6 bases and V 2 bases, and 14 bases lay outside the gene matches. CDR1 and CDR2 from the germline V gene are LNHDA and SQIVND (reference sequence). This CDR3 has 18 residues. As DNA, the CDR3 is TGTGCCAGTAGTATACTGGGCAGGGGGCGCAAGGAGTCCGGGGAGCTGTTTTTT. It yields the protein CASSILGRGRKESGELFF.

The V and J genes are TRBV9 and TRBJ1-2; D call uncertain. The CDR3 runs 12 residues. Trimming took off 3 bases at V and 7 bases at J, with 10 bases between the two ends. Germline CDR1 and CDR2: SGDLS and YYNGEE. This CDR3 is CASSGLFAGYTF. The CDR3 nucleotides are TGTGCCAGCAGCGGACTTTTCGCTGGCTACACCTTC.

This clone occurred once. The gene calls are TRBV20-1 and TRBJ1-1; D is undetermined. The V and J ends lost 0 bases and 10 bases respectively, with 9 bases between them. Germline V gene sequence: CDR1 DFQATT, CDR2 SNEGSKA (reference sequence). The CDR3 loop spans 11 amino acids. CDR3 sequence (DNA): TGCAGTGCTAGAGATGACTTTGTAGCTTTCTTT. This gives the protein CSARDDFVAFF.

The chain combines TRBV6-4 with TRBJ1-2; 7 bases agree with TRBD1. From germline, CDR1 is MRHNA and CDR2 SNTAGT. The CDR3 totals 18 residues. V shed 3 bases, J shed 8 bases, and the junction held 21 bases outside the gene matches. CDR3: CASSDPQGQVRTMGGYTF. The CDR3 coding sequence is TGTGCCAGCAGTGATCCGCAAGGACAGGTTCGAACAATGGGGGGCTACACCTTC.

J is TRBJ1-1 and V is TRBV6-1, with 8 bases fitting TRBD1. The germline gives CDR1 MNHNS, CDR2 SASEGT. The CDR3 is made up of 13 amino acids. Trimming removed 8 bases from V and 5 bases from J; junction bases left unmatched: 7. The CDR3 region is CASGRQGWTEAFF. The CDR3, as DNA: TGTGCCAGCGGGAGACAGGGGTGGACTGAAGCTTTCTTT.

The CDR3 sequence is CASSPDRGNYGYTF. CDR3 nucleotide sequence: TGTGCCAGTAGCCCCGACAGGGGGAACTATGGCTACACCTTC. The chain joins TRBV19 to TRBJ1-2; 9 nucleotides line up with TRBD1. After removal of 6 bases from V and 2 bases from J, the junction contained 4 bases not matched to a gene. The CDR3 is made up of 14 amino acids. Germline CDR1 is LNHDA and CDR2 is SQIVND (reference sequence).

The chain couples TRBV29-1 to TRBJ2-5, with 9 bases lining up with TRBD2. Germline V gene data show CDR1 as SQVTM and CDR2 as ANQGSEA. Unmatched junction bases numbered 4, after V lost 7 bases and J lost 1 base. This CDR3 has 13 amino acids. Here the CDR3 reads CSARLAAQETQYF. The CDR3 DNA follows: TGCAGCGCCAGACTAGCGGCCCAAGAGACCCAGTACTTC.

This chain links TRBV28 with TRBJ2-3; 8 bases map to TRBD2. The CDR3 is 15 amino acids. The germline V gene has CDR1 MDHEN and CDR2 SYDVKM. V shed 5 bases, J shed 4 bases, and the junction held 8 bases outside the gene matches. The CDR3 spells CASSPGGAGADTQYF. Written as DNA, the CDR3 is TGTGCCAGCAGTCCCGGGGGAGCGGGAGCAGATACGCAGTATTTT.

The chain uses TRBV7-2 and TRBJ2-5; 8 nucleotides align to TRBD1. Germline CDR1 is SGHTA and CDR2 is FQGNSA. J was trimmed by 3 bases and V by 4 bases; bases with no gene match: 10. CDR3 length: 16 amino acids. The DNA of the CDR3 is TGTGCCAGCAGCTCACTCCGAGGACAGGGTAAAGAGACCCAGTACTTC. Its translation is CASSSLRGQGKETQYF. Based on the CDR3 plus reference TRBV7-2 and TRBJ2-5, the full variable domain is GAGVSQSPSNKVTEKGKDVELRCDPISGHTALYWYRQSLGQGLEFLIYFQGNSAPDKSGLPSDRFSAERTGGSVSTLTIQRTQQEDSAVYLCASSSLRGQGKETQYFGPGTRLLVL.